One and the same sample provided the 13 T cell receptor beta chains below, sequenced in a study of cytomegalovirus exposure and HLA in healthy donors. The PCR used 60 Vbeta and 13 Jbeta primers. TCRdb keeps only in-frame clones here, not all; method: immunoSEQ multiplex PCR. The sample consists of about 150,000 clones, 80% of them appearing once. Sequencing input: PBMCs. These receptors all stem from a man younger than 40 in good health and CMV-seropositive.

This clone was counted a single time. V is TRBV2 and J is TRBJ2-2; 10 bases match TRBD2. J lost 1 base, V lost 2 bases, and 10 bases had no gene match. Germline CDR1 reads SNHLY; CDR2 reads FYNNEI. This CDR3 is built from 19 residues. The CDR3 reads CASSERRRTSGRNTGELFF. The CDR3 coding sequence is TGTGCCAGCAGTGAACGGCGCCGGACTAGCGGTAGGAACACCGGGGAGCTGTTTTTT.

This sequence joins TRBV4-2 and TRBJ2-5; TRBD2 agrees at 15 bases. The CDR3 totals 17 residues. Germline CDR1 LGHNA, CDR2 YNFKEQ. V lost 4 bases to trimming and J lost 2 bases; unmatched junction nucleotides: 5. DNA for the CDR3: TGTGCCAGCAGCCCCCGGACTAGCGGGAGGGGACAAGAGACCCAGTACTTC. Translating gives CASSPRTSGRGQETQYF.

Worth noting for this clone: One end of the junction fails to match germline, which may point to a read error. V gene TRBV9 combines with J gene TRBJ2-7, with 7 bases lining up with TRBD1. The CDR3 spans 13 residues. Germline values: CDR1 SGDLS, CDR2 YYNGEE. The CDR3 is CASGVTGSGEQYF. The CDR3 region has the DNA TGTGCCAGCGGCGTGACAGGGTCGGGCGAGCAGTACTTC.

The chain links TRBV6-5 to TRBJ1-2; 10 bases align to TRBD1. This CDR3 has 15 amino acids. Germline V gives CDR1 MNHEY, CDR2 SVGAGI. V trimming: 4 bases; J trimming: 3 bases; junction bases outside the gene matches: 5. The CDR3 DNA reads TGTGCCAGCAGTTCCCTGGACAGGGGGTACTATGGCTACACCTTC. It specifies CASSSLDRGYYGYTF.

There are a few counts of this clone. This CDR3 is CAISAQTGNTIYF. The CDR3 region has the DNA TGTGCCATCAGTGCCCAGACTGGAAACACCATATATTTT. V usage is TRBV10-3 and J usage is TRBJ1-3; D remains ambiguous. CDR1 is ENHRY and CDR2 is SYGVKD in the germline V gene. V was trimmed by 4 bases and J by 2 bases, leaving 6 bases between them. This CDR3 is built from 13 residues.

The rearrangement links TRBV9 to TRBJ2-2; weak D call: TRBD2 (6 bases). V dropped 0 bases and J dropped 5 bases, with 14 bases sitting between them. This CDR3 is built from 16 residues. The germline V gene has CDR1 SGDLS and CDR2 YYNGEE. This CDR3 reads CASSVGPAGRTGELFF. For the CDR3, the DNA is TGTGCCAGCAGCGTAGGGCCGGCGGGGCGGACCGGGGAGCTGTTTTTT.

This clone was found once. The J gene is TRBJ1-4, the V gene TRBV5-1; TRBD1 agrees at 8 bases. V gave up 0 bases and J gave up 7 bases; unmatched junction bases: 8. The germline gives CDR1 SGHRS, CDR2 YFSETQ. The CDR3 loop spans 16 amino acids. The CDR3 DNA sequence: TGCGCCAGCAGCTTGGGCCCCGACAGGGGAGGTGAAAAACTGTTTTTT. It translates to CASSLGPDRGGEKLFF.

The chain employs TRBV7-2 and TRBJ1-4, with D uncertain. Trimming removed 2 bases at V and 8 bases at J, with 6 bases between. Germline V lookup: CDR1 SGHTA, CDR2 FQGNSA. The CDR3 extends over 12 amino acids. CDR3: CASSLQKEKLFF. For the CDR3, the DNA is TGTGCCAGCAGCTTACAAAAAGAAAAACTGTTTTTT.

This clone was recorded a few times. The chain employs TRBV9 and TRBJ2-1; 7 bases are a match to TRBD1. Germline V gene lookup returns CDR1 SGDLS and CDR2 YYNGEE. The CDR3 contains 14 residues. V lost 0 bases and J lost 8; bases outside the gene matches: 5. The CDR3, as DNA: TGTGCCAGCAGCGTAGAATTAGGGGGCGATGAGCAGTTCTTC. Translation: CASSVELGGDEQFF. The full variable domain, completed using reference TRBV9 and TRBJ2-1, is DSGVTQTPKHLITATGQRVTLRCSPRSGDLSVYWYQQSLDQGLQFLIQYYNGEERAKGNILERFSAQQFPDLHSELNLSSLELGDSALYFCASSVELGGDEQFFGPGTRLTVL.

The rearrangement joins TRBV2 to TRBJ2-3; TRBD2 agrees at 12 bases. With 7 bases clipped from V and 6 bases from J, the junction kept 11 bases outside the gene matches. The germline V gene encodes CDR1 SNHLY and CDR2 FYNNEI. CDR3 length: 16 amino acids. CDR3 in amino acids: CASNFPQTSGSDTQYF. In DNA form, the CDR3 reads TGTGCCAGCAATTTCCCCCAGACTAGCGGGAGTGATACGCAGTATTTT.

The chain joins TRBV5-1 to TRBJ2-1; 7 positions match TRBD2. The length of the CDR3 is 15 residues. CDR1 is SGHRS, CDR2 YFSETQ, per germline. The ends lost 1 base at V and 2 bases at J; junction bases unmatched: 3. The CDR3 nucleotides read TGCGCCAGCAGCTTGAGCCGGGAGGCCTACAATGAGCAGTTCTTC. It codes for CASSLSREAYNEQFF. Full variable domain (outside the CDR3, taken from reference TRBV5-1 and TRBJ2-1): KAGVTQTPRYLIKTRGQQVTLSCSPISGHRSVSWYQQTPGQGLQFLFEYFSETQRNKGNFPGRFSGRQFSNSRSEMNVSTLELGDSALYLCASSLSREAYNEQFFGPGTRLTVL.

The chain employs TRBV4-2 and TRBJ2-1; 9 nucleotides match TRBD2. J was trimmed by 5 bases and V by 0 bases; bases with no gene match: 5. This CDR3 has 16 amino acids. From germline, CDR1 is LGHNA and CDR2 YNFKEQ. CDR3 coding DNA: TGTGCCAGCAGCCAAGAAAGGCTAGCGGGACACAATGAGCAGTTCTTC. Translation: CASSQERLAGHNEQFF.

This rearrangement joins TRBV7-2 to TRBJ2-5, with D perhaps matching TRBD1 (6 bases). V lost 5 bases and J lost 5, with 21 bases in between. The CDR3 runs to 16 residues. The germline V gene encodes CDR1 SGHTA and CDR2 FQGNSA. This chain's CDR3 is CASSAMGNRVPETQYF. CDR3 DNA sequence: TGTGCCAGCAGCGCAATGGGGAACAGGGTTCCGGAGACCCAGTACTTC.